This T cell receptor beta chain was captured in a study of cytomegalovirus exposure and HLA in healthy donors. The protocol was immunoSEQ multiplex PCR, while the TCRdb copy is restricted to in-frame clones and leaves out a portion. In the table there are 57,000 or so clones, 90% to 95% of which are singletons. Material for sequencing was PBMCs. This TCR derives from a man in his late teens or twenties in good health and CMV-seronegative.

CDR3 DNA: TGTGCCAGCAGTCCCCGGAGGGGACGGTTCGTCGAGCAGTACTTC. This codes for CASSPRRGRFVEQYF. This chain uses TRBV28 with TRBJ2-7, with a weak D call TRBD2 (6 bases). The CDR3 runs 15 residues. From germline, CDR1 is MDHEN and CDR2 SYDVKM. V was shortened by 5 bases and J by 6 bases, with 20 bases between the two germline ends. Based on the CDR3 plus reference TRBV28 and TRBJ2-7, the full variable domain is DVKVTQSSRYLVKRTGEKVFLECVQDMDHENMFWYRQDPGLGLRLIYFSYDVKMKEKGDIPEGYSVSREKKERFSLILESASTNQTSMYLCASSPRRGRFVEQYFGPGTRLTVT.